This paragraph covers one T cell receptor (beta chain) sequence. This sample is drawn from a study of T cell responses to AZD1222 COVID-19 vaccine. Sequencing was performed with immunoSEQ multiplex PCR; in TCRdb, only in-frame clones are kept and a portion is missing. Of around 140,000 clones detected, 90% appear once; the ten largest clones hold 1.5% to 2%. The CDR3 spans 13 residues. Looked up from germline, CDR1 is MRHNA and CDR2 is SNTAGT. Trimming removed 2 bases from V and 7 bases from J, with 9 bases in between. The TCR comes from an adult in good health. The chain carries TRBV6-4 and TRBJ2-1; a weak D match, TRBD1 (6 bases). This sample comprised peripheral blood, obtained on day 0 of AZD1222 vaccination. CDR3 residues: CASSDQGQNEQFF. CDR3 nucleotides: TGTGCCAGCAGTGACCAGGGGCAGAATGAGCAGTTCTTC.